This T cell receptor (beta chain) stems from a study of T cell responses to AZD1222 COVID-19 vaccine. The repertoire was sequenced with immunoSEQ multiplex PCR; TCRdb's copy has only in-frame clones and lacks some. The data hold about 160,000 clones, with around 89% observed a single time. Notes on the study in general: Clonal diversity was possibly underestimated, and white British individuals and females predominated among donors. Increases in Spike-specific TCR breadth and depth were seen after two AZD1222 doses.

V gave up 6 bases and J gave up 4 bases; unmatched junction bases: 3. Germline V lookup: CDR1 MNHEY, CDR2 SMNVEV (reference sequence). The CDR3 is made up of 13 amino acids. As for this clone: Its antigen is currently unknown.

Source: peripheral blood, taken 28 days after the second AZD1222 dose. This TCR was sampled from an adult who received the AZD1222 COVID-19 vaccine. V is TRBV27 and J is TRBJ2-7; 10 nucleotides agree with TRBD1. The CDR3 coding sequence is TGTGCCAGCAGGGGGACAGGGGTGTACGAGCAGTACTTC. Amino acid sequence: CASRGTGVYEQYF.